This T cell receptor (beta chain) derives from a study of T cell changes during pregnancy in multiple sclerosis. CDR1 SGHNT and CDR2 YYREEE come from the germline V gene (reference sequence). Trimming took 2 bases from V and 1 from J, leaving 10 bases between them. This CDR3 has 14 amino acids. The data were produced by immunoSEQ multiplex PCR, yet TCRdb's version contains in-frame clones alone and is incomplete. The table records about 22,000 clones, 85% to 90% of them present only once. This TCR was sampled from a female donor with multiple sclerosis, enrolled in a pregnancy study. The sequencing here drew on CD8+ T cells from peripheral blood mononuclear cells, taken before pregnancy. J is TRBJ2-7 and V is TRBV5-4, with D unclear. This CDR3 is CASSFGVLSYEQYF. As DNA, the CDR3 is TGTGCCAGCAGCTTCGGAGTCCTATCCTACGAGCAGTACTTC.